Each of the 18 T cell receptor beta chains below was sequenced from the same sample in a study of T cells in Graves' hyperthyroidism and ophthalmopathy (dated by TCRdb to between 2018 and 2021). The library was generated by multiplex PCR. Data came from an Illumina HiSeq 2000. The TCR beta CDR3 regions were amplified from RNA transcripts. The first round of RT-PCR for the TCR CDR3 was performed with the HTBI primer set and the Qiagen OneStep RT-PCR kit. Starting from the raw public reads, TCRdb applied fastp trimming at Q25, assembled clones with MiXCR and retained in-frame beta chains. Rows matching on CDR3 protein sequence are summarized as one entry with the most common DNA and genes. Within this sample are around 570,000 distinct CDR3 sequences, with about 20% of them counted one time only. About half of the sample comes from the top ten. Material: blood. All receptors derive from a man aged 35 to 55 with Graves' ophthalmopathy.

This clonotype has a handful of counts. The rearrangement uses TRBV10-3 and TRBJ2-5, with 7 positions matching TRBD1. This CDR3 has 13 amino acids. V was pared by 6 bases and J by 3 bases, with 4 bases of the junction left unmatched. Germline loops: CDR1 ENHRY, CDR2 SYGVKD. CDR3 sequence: CAIRSGTEETQYF. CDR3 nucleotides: TGTGCCATCAGGTCCGGGACAGAAGAGACCCAGTACTTC.

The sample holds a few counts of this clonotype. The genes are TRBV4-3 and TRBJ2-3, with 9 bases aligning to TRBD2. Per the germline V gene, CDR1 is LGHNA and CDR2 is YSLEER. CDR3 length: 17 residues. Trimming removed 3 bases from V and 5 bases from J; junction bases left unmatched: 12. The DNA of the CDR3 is TGCGCCAGCAGCCAGGGTGTAGCGGGAGACGGGGAAGATACGCAGTATTTT. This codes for CASSQGVAGDGEDTQYF.

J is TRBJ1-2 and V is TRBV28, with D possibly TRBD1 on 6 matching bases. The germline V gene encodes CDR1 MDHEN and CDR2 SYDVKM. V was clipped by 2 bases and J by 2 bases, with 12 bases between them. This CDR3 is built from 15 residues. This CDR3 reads CASSLLQGINYGYTF. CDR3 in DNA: TGTGCCAGCAGTTTACTCCAGGGGATAAACTATGGCTACACCTTC.

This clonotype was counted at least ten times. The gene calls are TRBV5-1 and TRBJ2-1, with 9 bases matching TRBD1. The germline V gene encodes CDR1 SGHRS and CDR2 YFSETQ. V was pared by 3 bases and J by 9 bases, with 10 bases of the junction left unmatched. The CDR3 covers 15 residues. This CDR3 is CASSSEGTGRTEQFF. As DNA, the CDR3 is TGCGCCAGCAGCTCTGAGGGGACAGGGCGTACTGAGCAGTTCTTC.

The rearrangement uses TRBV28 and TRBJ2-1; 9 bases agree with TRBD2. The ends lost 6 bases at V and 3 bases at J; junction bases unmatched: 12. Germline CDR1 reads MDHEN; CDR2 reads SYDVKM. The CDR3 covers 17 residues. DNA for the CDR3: TGTGCCAGCAGCAACTACAGACTGACTAGCGGCTACAATGAGCAGTTCTTC. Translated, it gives CASSNYRLTSGYNEQFF.

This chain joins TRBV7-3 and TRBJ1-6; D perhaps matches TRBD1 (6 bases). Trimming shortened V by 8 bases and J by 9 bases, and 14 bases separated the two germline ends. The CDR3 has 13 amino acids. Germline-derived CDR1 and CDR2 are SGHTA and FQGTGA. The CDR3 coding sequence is TGTGCCAGCGGCGAAACAGGGAGTTCACCCCTCCACTTT. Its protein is CASGETGSSPLHF. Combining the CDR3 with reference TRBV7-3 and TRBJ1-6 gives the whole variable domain GAGVSQTPSNKVTEKGKYVELRCDPISGHTALYWYRQSLGQGPEFLIYFQGTGAADDSGLPNDRFFAVRPEGSVSTLKIQRTERGDSAVYLCASGETGSSPLHFGNGTRLTVT.

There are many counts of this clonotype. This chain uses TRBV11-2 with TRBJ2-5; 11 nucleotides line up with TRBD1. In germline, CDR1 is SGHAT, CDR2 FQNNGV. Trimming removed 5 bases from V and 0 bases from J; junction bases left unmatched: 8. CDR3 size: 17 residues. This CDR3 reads CASSRTGGFNHQETQYF. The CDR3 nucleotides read TGTGCCAGCAGCCGGACAGGGGGCTTCAACCACCAAGAGACCCAGTACTTC.

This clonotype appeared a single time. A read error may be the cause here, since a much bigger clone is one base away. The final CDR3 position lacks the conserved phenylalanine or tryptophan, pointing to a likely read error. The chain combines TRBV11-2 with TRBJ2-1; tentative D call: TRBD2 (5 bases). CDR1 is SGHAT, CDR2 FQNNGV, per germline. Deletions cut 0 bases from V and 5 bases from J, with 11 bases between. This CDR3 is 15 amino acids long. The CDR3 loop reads CASSLDPTADNEQFL. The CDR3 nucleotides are TGTGCCAGCAGCTTAGATCCTACAGCGGACAATGAGCAGTTCCTC.

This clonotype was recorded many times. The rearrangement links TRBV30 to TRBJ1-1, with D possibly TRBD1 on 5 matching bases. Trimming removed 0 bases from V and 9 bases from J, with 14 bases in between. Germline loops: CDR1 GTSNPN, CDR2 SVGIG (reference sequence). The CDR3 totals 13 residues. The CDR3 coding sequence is TGTGCCTGGAGTGTACAGGCTGGGAGCCAAGCTTTCTTT. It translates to CAWSVQAGSQAFF.

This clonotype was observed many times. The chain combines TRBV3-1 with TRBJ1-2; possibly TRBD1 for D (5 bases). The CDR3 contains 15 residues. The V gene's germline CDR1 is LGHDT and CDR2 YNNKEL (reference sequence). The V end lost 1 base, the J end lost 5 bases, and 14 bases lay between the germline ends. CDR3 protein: CASSQGQGRQYGYTF. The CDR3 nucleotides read TGTGCCAGCAGCCAAGGGCAGGGCAGGCAGTATGGCTACACCTTC.

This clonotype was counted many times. The CDR3 coding sequence is TGTGCCAGCAGTTTAGGAGACAGGGGCCCCAATGAGCAGTTCTTC. This translates into CASSLGDRGPNEQFF. The chain is built from TRBV28 and TRBJ2-1, with 8 nucleotides matching TRBD1. The CDR3 length is 15 residues. V was pared by 2 bases and J by 6 bases, with 6 bases of the junction left unmatched. CDR1 is MDHEN and CDR2 is SYDVKM in the germline V gene.

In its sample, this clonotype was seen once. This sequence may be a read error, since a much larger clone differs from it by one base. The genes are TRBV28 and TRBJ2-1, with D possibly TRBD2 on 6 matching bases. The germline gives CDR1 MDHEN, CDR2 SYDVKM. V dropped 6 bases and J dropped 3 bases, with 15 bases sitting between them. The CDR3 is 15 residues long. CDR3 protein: CASRLEAGFYNEQFF. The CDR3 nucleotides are TGTGCCAGCAGACTCGAGGCGGGGTTCTACAATGAGCAGTTCTTC.

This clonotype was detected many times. In DNA, the CDR3 is TGTGCCAGCAGTTACGCCCTGAGCACTGAAGCTTTCTTT. It yields the protein CASSYALSTEAFF. J is TRBJ1-1 and V is TRBV6-5; no firm D call. The CDR3 covers 13 residues. CDR1 is MNHEY, CDR2 SVGAGI, per germline. V lost 2 bases and J 4 bases, leaving 8 bases between the germline ends.

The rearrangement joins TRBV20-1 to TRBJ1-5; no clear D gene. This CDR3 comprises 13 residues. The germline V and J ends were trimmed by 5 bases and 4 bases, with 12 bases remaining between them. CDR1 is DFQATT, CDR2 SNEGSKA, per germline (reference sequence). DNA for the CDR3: TGCAGTGCTGCCGGGCCCCCTAATCAGCCCCAGCATTTT. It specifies CSAAGPPNQPQHF.

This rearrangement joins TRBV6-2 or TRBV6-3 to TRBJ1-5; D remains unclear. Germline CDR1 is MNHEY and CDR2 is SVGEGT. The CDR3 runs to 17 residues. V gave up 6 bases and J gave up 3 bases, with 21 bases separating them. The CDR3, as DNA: TGTGCCAGCAGCCCCGGCTCGCTCCGCCGACCCAATCAGCCCCAGCATTTT. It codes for CASSPGSLRRPNQPQHF.

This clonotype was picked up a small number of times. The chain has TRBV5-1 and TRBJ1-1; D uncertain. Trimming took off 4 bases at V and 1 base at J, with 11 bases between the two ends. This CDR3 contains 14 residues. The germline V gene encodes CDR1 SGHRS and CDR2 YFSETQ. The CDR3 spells CASSRQPRNTEAFF. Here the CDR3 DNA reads TGCGCCAGCAGCCGTCAACCCAGGAACACTGAAGCTTTCTTT. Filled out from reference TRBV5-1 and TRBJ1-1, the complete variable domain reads KAGVTQTPRYLIKTRGQQVTLSCSPISGHRSVSWYQQTPGQGLQFLFEYFSETQRNKGNFPGRFSGRQFSNSRSEMNVSTLELGDSALYLCASSRQPRNTEAFFGQGTRLTVV.

The chain's CDR3 is CASSLEPVRGNTIYF. The CDR3 DNA is TGCGCCAGCAGCTTGGAGCCGGTTAGAGGAAACACCATATATTTT. V usage is TRBV5-1 and J usage is TRBJ1-3; D is unresolved. V was trimmed by 0 bases and J by 4 bases, leaving 11 bases between them. The CDR3 is 15 residues long. Germline V gene sequence: CDR1 SGHRS, CDR2 YFSETQ. Full variable domain (missing parts from reference TRBV5-1 and TRBJ1-3): KAGVTQTPRYLIKTRGQQVTLSCSPISGHRSVSWYQQTPGQGLQFLFEYFSETQRNKGNFPGRFSGRQFSNSRSEMNVSTLELGDSALYLCASSLEPVRGNTIYFGEGSWLTVV.

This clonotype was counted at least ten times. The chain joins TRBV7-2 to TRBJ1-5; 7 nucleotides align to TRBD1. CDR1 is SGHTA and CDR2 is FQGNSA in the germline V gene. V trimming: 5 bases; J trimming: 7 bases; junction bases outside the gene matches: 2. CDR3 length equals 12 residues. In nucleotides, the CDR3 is TGTGCCAGCAGCGCAGGGGGACAGCCCCAGCATTTT. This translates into CASSAGGQPQHF.